Below, one T cell receptor (beta chain) is given with its context. This specimen belongs to a study of CD8 T cells in Susac syndrome. CD8+ and CD4+ blood T cells underwent TCR beta sequencing. The CD8+ and CD4+ T cells were negatively isolated, with the TEMRA cells enriched by FACS. This CDR3 has 14 amino acids. The V segment lost 3 bases and the J segment 6 bases; nucleotides outside the gene matches: 7. CDR1 is SEHNR, CDR2 FQNEAQ, per germline (reference sequence). Random hexamers were used to reverse transcribe an amount of roughly 0.45 to 1 ug RNA. Multiplex immunoSEQ PCR targeted 54 Vbeta and 13 Jbeta TCR beta segments. TCRdb re-analysed the immunoSEQ multiplex PCR reads in MiXCR, keeping a single row per CDR3 protein. The sample holds 400,000 to 550,000 distinct CDR3 sequences, around 83% seen once.

The chain joins TRBV7-9 to TRBJ1-1; 7 bases map to TRBD1. The material sequenced was CD8+ T cells from PBMCs. The TCR sequence derives from a human donor with multiple sclerosis. CDR3 coding DNA: TGTGCCAGCAGCTTCACAGGGGTAAACGCTGAAGCTTTCTTT. Translation gives CASSFTGVNAEAFF. The whole variable domain, remainder taken from reference TRBV7-9 and TRBJ1-1, is DTGVSQNPRHKITKRGQNVTFRCDPISEHNRLYWYRQTLGQGPEFLTYFQNEAQLEKSRLLSDRFSAERPKGSFSTLEIQRTEQGDSAMYLCASSFTGVNAEAFFGQGTRLTVV.